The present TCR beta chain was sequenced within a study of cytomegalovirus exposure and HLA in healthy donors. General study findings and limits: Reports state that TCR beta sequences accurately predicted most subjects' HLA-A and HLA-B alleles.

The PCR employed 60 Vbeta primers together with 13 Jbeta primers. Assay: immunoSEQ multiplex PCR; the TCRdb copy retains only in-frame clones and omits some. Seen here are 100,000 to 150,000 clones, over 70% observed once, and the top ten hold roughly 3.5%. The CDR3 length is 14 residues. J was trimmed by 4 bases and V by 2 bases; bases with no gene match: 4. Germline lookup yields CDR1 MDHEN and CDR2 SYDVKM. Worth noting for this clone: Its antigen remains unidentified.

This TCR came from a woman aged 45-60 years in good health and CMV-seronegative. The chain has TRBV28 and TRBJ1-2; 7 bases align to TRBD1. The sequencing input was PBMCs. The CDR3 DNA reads TGTGCCAGCAGTTTAATGCAGGGGGGCTATGGCTACACCTTC. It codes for CASSLMQGGYGYTF.